The sequence of this TCR beta chain was determined in a study of cytotoxic CD8 clonotypes in ibrutinib-treated CLL. Findings of the study overall: The study found clonality rose at ibrutinib response, then fell toward baseline at progression.

Note on this clone: Its antigen is unidentified.

CDR3 length: 13 residues. V lost 7 bases and J 5 bases, leaving 14 bases between the germline ends. Germline CDR1 and CDR2: MNHEY and SVGAGI. This table comes from immunoSEQ multiplex PCR, and its TCRdb copy is limited to in-frame clones, with some not included. The data show around 20,000 clones, more than 65% seen once. This chain links TRBV6-5 with TRBJ1-2; a weak D match, TRBD1 (5 bases). This clonotype was sampled from a human donor with chronic lymphocytic leukemia. This material consisted of PBMCs, taken before ibrutinib treatment. CDR3 coding DNA: TGTGCCAGCACCCCCGGACAAACTTATGGCTACACCTTC. Protein product: CASTPGQTYGYTF.